This T cell receptor beta chain was sequenced for a study of shared clonotypes between healthy human individuals (TCRdb year 2020). Regarding the complete study: Three men and a couple of women, aged 18 to 49 years, made up the cohort. To estimate repertoire size and how much clonotype sharing occurs between individuals, the study deeply sequenced the blood TCR repertoires of five or six healthy adults. To increase sequencing depth and limit assay-specific biases, different laboratories used diverse techniques to prepare libraries and sequence TCR repertoires. Per donor, leukapheresis produced somewhere between about 0.9 and 9 billion PBMCs. Overall study results and their limits: Sampling was restricted to blood, and TCR repertoires in tissues likely differ from the TCR repertoires found in blood. Pairwise subsampling indicated that sequencing depth was expected to affect the degree of clonotype sharing among donors. Because the study included a small number of donors, the genetic and exposure-history diversity represented was limited.

The donors were healthy, HIV-negative adults who had no recently reported acute infections or vaccinations. Only Caucasian adults living in Nashville, Tennessee, USA were represented among the donors. For unsorted samples, about 90 million PBMCs were counted and genomic DNA was extracted with the QIAamp DNA Blood Mini kit. Blood was collected by leukapheresis, and PBMCs were isolated by Ficoll-Histopaque density gradient centrifugation and then cryopreserved in liquid nitrogen vapor phase. Using the deep immunoSEQ assay, multiplex PCR amplified TCR CDR3 regions from genomic DNA. Genomic DNA extracted from each cell subset was distributed evenly over all wells of several immunoSEQ 96-well plates, and each plate served as one replicate. Each replicate PCR for unsorted PBMC received roughly 290 ng genomic DNA, equal to tens of thousands of T cell genomes. Ten immunoSEQ deep assay plates were used to sequence unsorted PBMC genomic DNA. Purified libraries were measured with a Qubit 3.0 fluorometer, size-checked on a Bioanalyzer 2100, and measured again with the KAPA Library Quantification kit. Every immunoSEQ 96-well plate was sequenced on a separate single-read 150-cycle Illumina NextSeq 550 flow cell. For the original study's pipeline: The immunoSEQ output contained only junctional sequences without quality scores, so filtering could not match that applied to full-length reads. Sequences were annotated with PyIR, a Python wrapper for IgBLAST v1.9, using IMGT germline references to assign V/J genes and CDR3. Reads were removed for weak V/J assignments (E-value above 1e-6), missing CDR3, stop codons, out-of-frame junctions, or ambiguous translated residues. A V3J clonotype was defined by an identical inferred V gene, J gene, and CDR3 amino acid sequence. Percentage overlap between repertoires was calculated by dividing the number of shared unique clonotypes by the size of the smaller repertoire. Repertoire richness was assessed with RTK rarefaction, the Chao1 estimator, and Recon v2.1 estimates of unobserved clonotypes. In its TCRdb copy, this immuneACCESS table keeps in-frame sequences only and misses some clones. Where compared with another copy, unresolved V genes explain less than half of these, and the others have no known cause. V and J calls and clone size are those listed in that table; D and trimming were worked out from the DNA. The sample yields around 500,000 clones; around 85% were counted once. The ten largest clones represent roughly 13% of the sample.

This clone came up many times. Its cognate antigen has yet to be identified. Within one base of it there is no much larger clone, and no base qualities were kept. Sequenced sample: PBMCs. The sequence was obtained from a woman aged 40 to 50 in good health. Some clones in this sample may be carry-over from other donors' samples.

The nucleotides are TGTGCCAGCATGGATGCGGGGGGCACTGAAGCTTTCTTT. It translates as CASMDAGGTEAFF. Here the chain combines TRBV27 and TRBJ1-1; perhaps TRBD1 is the D gene, with 5 bases matching. The CDR3 contains 13 residues, cysteine and phenylalanine counted. Left in the record is the CDR3 DNA by itself, 39 bases read in frame from the first base. The germline V gene (reference sequence) sets CDR1 to MNHEY and CDR2 to SMNVEV. Deletion took 7 bases off V and 4 bases off J, with a span of 13 bases between the germline ends.